This T cell receptor (beta chain) was recorded in a study of blood T cell repertoires in COVID-19. The overall study: Samples representing acute and convalescent COVID-19 were sourced from the United States, Italy and Spain.

This clone showed up many times. The CDR3 is made up of 13 amino acids. Germline V gene sequence: CDR1 SEHNR, CDR2 FQNEAQ (reference sequence). The V segment lost 4 bases and the J segment 3 bases; nucleotides outside the gene matches: 2. As originally analysed: Estimated nucleated cell counts came from reference gene primer amplification. Profiled with immunoSEQ multiplex PCR; TCRdb holds only in-frame clones, not every one. V, J and clone size reflect that table, while D and trimming were determined from the DNA. The table lists around 44,000 clones, around 80% of them singletons. This receptor was taken from a man aged 40-49 years with active or convalescent COVID-19. The chain recombines TRBV7-9 with TRBJ1-2, with 7 bases fitting TRBD1. Sequenced sample: peripheral blood. CDR3 in DNA: TGTGCCAGCAGCTCCGGACAGGACTATGGCTACACCTTC. Translating it yields CASSSGQDYGYTF.